These 14 T cell receptor beta chains originate from one sample sequenced in a study of PD-L1 blockade in urothelial cancer. Time point defined: pretreatment peripheral blood. Profiling relied on immunoSEQ multiplex PCR, and the TCRdb table lists in-frame clones only, not all of them. The repertoire holds around 86,000 clones, with over 80% as singletons. The sequencing used PBMCs, collected around atezolizumab (anti-PD-L1) treatment. The receptor set was obtained from a man aged 35 to 55 with urothelial cancer.

CDR3 residues: CASSLGTSGPGVQFF. The CDR3 region has the DNA TGTGCCAGCAGCTTAGGGACTAGCGGCCCCGGTGTGCAGTTCTTC. This chain connects TRBV7-2 to TRBJ2-1; 10 nucleotides line up with TRBD2. Germline CDR1 SGHTA, CDR2 FQGNSA. The CDR3 extends over 15 amino acids. Trimming removed 1 base from V and 12 bases from J; junction bases left unmatched: 9.

The genes are TRBV7-2 and TRBJ2-7; 10 nucleotides align to TRBD1. Trimming at V came to 5 bases and at J to 4 bases, leaving 8 bases not matched to a gene. Per the germline V gene, CDR1 is SGHTA and CDR2 is FQGNSA. The CDR3 spans 15 residues. The CDR3 region has the DNA TGTGCCAGCAGCACCCGGACAGGGGGGGGTTACGAGCAGTACTTC. It yields the protein CASSTRTGGGYEQYF. Full variable domain (outside the CDR3, taken from reference TRBV7-2 and TRBJ2-7): GAGVSQSPSNKVTEKGKDVELRCDPISGHTALYWYRQSLGQGLEFLIYFQGNSAPDKSGLPSDRFSAERTGGSVSTLTIQRTQQEDSAVYLCASSTRTGGGYEQYFGPGTRLTVT.

This sequence joins TRBV5-1 and TRBJ2-3; 7 positions match TRBD2. There are 14 residues in the CDR3. Germline CDR1 SGHRS, CDR2 YFSETQ. V lost 2 bases to trimming and J lost 1 base; unmatched junction nucleotides: 1. The CDR3 coding sequence is TGCGCCAGCAGCTTTGCGGGAGGCACAGATACGCAGTATTTT. Protein product: CASSFAGGTDTQYF.

The chain links TRBV25-1 to TRBJ1-5; D might be TRBD1 (6 bases). The CDR3 runs to 16 residues. Germline V gives CDR1 MGHDK, CDR2 SYGVNS. Trimming took 2 bases from V and 3 from J, leaving 14 bases between them. CDR3 nucleotides: TGTGCCAGCAGTGAAGGGGGCAGGGCGTTCAATCAGCCCCAGCATTTT. As protein: CASSEGGRAFNQPQHF.

This clone was seen a handful of times. This chain links TRBV28 with TRBJ1-5; D not resolved. The CDR3 consists of 13 residues. Trimming took 6 bases from V and 9 from J, leaving 15 bases between them. Germline V gives CDR1 MDHEN, CDR2 SYDVKM. The CDR3 DNA sequence: TGTGCCAGCAGCACGCCCGTCGCAGGGCCCCAGCATTTT. Protein: CASSTPVAGPQHF.

The J gene is TRBJ1-1, the V gene TRBV28; D unresolved. This CDR3 has 14 residues. CDR1 MDHEN and CDR2 SYDVKM come from the germline V gene. The ends were cut back, 5 bases at V and 0 bases at J, with 10 bases in the middle. The CDR3 DNA follows: TGTGCCAGCAGTACATACCCACTGAACACTGAAGCTTTCTTT. It encodes CASSTYPLNTEAFF.

The chain links TRBV18 to TRBJ2-7; D is possibly TRBD1 (5 bases). The CDR3 length is 14 residues. Germline V gives CDR1 KGHSH, CDR2 LQKENI. V shed 3 bases and J shed 1 base, with 10 bases lying between them. DNA for the CDR3: TGTGCCAGCTCACCCCCAGACAGATCCTACGAGCAGTACTTC. It translates to CASSPPDRSYEQYF.

The chain carries TRBV7-9 and TRBJ1-1; the D gene is possibly TRBD1 (5 bases). CDR3 length: 15 amino acids. V gave up 5 bases and J gave up 0 bases, with 13 bases separating them. Germline V gene lookup returns CDR1 SEHNR and CDR2 FQNEAQ (reference sequence). CDR3 in amino acids: CASSPPQGMNTEAFF. CDR3 DNA: TGTGCCAGCAGCCCACCCCAGGGAATGAACACTGAAGCTTTCTTT.

The V gene is TRBV5-1, the J gene TRBJ1-1, with 7 nucleotides matching TRBD1. The J segment lost 1 base and the V segment lost 4 bases, leaving 7 bases of the junction unmatched. This CDR3 is 15 amino acids long. Germline V gene sequence: CDR1 SGHRS, CDR2 YFSETQ. As DNA, the CDR3 is TGCGCCAGCAGCACAAGGACAGGAAAGAACACTGAAGCTTTCTTT. Protein: CASSTRTGKNTEAFF. The full variable domain, in which reference TRBV5-1 and TRBJ1-1 provide the parts outside the CDR3, is KAGVTQTPRYLIKTRGQQVTLSCSPISGHRSVSWYQQTPGQGLQFLFEYFSETQRNKGNFPGRFSGRQFSNSRSEMNVSTLELGDSALYLCASSTRTGKNTEAFFGQGTRLTVV.

This chain uses TRBV11-3 with TRBJ2-7, with unresolved D. The V end lost 5 bases, the J end lost 2 bases, and 16 bases lay between the germline ends. CDR1 is SGHNT and CDR2 is YENEEA in the germline V gene. This CDR3 is built from 15 residues. The CDR3 is CASSKLSQPTYEQYF. Here the CDR3 DNA reads TGTGCCAGCAGCAAGCTTAGCCAGCCTACCTACGAGCAGTACTTC.

The chain couples TRBV19 to TRBJ2-5, with 8 positions matching TRBD1. The J segment lost 4 bases and the V segment lost 2 bases, leaving 3 bases of the junction unmatched. The germline V gene encodes CDR1 LNHDA and CDR2 SQIVND (reference sequence). This CDR3 spans 14 amino acids. The CDR3 reads CASSITQGAETQYF. The CDR3 nucleotides read TGTGCCAGTAGTATAACTCAGGGGGCAGAGACCCAGTACTTC.

The V gene is TRBV18, the J gene TRBJ2-3; possible D gene TRBD1, 5 bases. The CDR3 runs to 13 residues. The V and J ends lost 8 bases and 0 bases respectively, with 9 bases between them. The germline gives CDR1 KGHSH, CDR2 LQKENI. This CDR3 reads CASETDSTDTQYF. DNA for the CDR3: TGTGCCAGCGAGACAGATAGCACAGATACGCAGTATTTT. Looking up the rest from reference TRBV18 and TRBJ2-3 gives the full variable domain: NAGVMQNPRHLVRRRGQEARLRCSPMKGHSHVYWYRQLPEEGLKFMVYLQKENIIDESGMPKERFSAEFPKEGPSILRIQQVVRGDSAAYFCASETDSTDTQYFGPGTRLTVL.

The gene calls are TRBV6-4 and TRBJ2-1; D possibly corresponds to TRBD2 (6 bases). CDR3 length: 14 residues. V lost 4 bases and J 1 base, leaving 8 bases between the germline ends. Germline assignment: CDR1 MRHNA and CDR2 SNTAGT. The CDR3 here is CASSVGTSYNEQFF. In DNA, the CDR3 is TGTGCCAGCAGTGTAGGGACTTCCTACAATGAGCAGTTCTTC.

The chain is built from TRBV4-3 and TRBJ2-1; 14 bases match TRBD2. This CDR3 spans 18 amino acids. V lost 2 bases, J lost 7 bases, and 10 bases stayed unmatched. CDR1 LGHNA and CDR2 YSLEER come from the germline V gene. The CDR3 is CASSQSVGTSGRKNEQFF. The CDR3 DNA sequence: TGCGCCAGCAGCCAATCAGTGGGGACTAGCGGGAGAAAGAATGAGCAGTTCTTC.